A single sample is the source of the 12 T cell receptor beta chains below, sequenced in a study of cytomegalovirus exposure and HLA in healthy donors. PCR was performed using 60 Vbeta and 13 Jbeta primers. Only in-frame clones appear in the TCRdb table, and some are missing; sequencing was by immunoSEQ multiplex PCR. The sample has 200,000 to 250,000 clones, more than 75% seen once. Material for sequencing was PBMCs. Receptor source: a woman aged 40 to 50 in good health and CMV-seronegative.

This chain links TRBV10-3 with TRBJ2-5; tentatively, D is TRBD2 (6 bases). The CDR3 is made up of 11 amino acids. The germline CDR1 and CDR2 sequences are ENHRY and SYGVKD. V was clipped by 10 bases and J by 9 bases, with 15 bases between them. CDR3 coding DNA: TGTGCCACCCAGGAGAGGGAGGCCCAGTACTTC. It yields the protein CATQEREAQYF.

The DNA for the CDR3 is TGCGCCAGCAGCTCCGGACTAGCTGGAGATACGCAGTATTTT. Its protein product is CASSSGLAGDTQYF. The chain uses TRBV5-1 and TRBJ2-3, with 8 bases fitting TRBD2. The CDR3 sequence is 14 residues long. Germline trimming cut 3 bases from V and 5 bases from J; bases unmatched to any gene: 5. Germline V gene data show CDR1 as SGHRS and CDR2 as YFSETQ.

This chain joins TRBV5-6 and TRBJ2-1; TRBD1 matches 9 bases. Per the germline V gene, CDR1 is SGHDT and CDR2 is YYEEEE. V was clipped by 0 bases and J by 6 bases; unmatched bases: 1. This CDR3 is 14 amino acids long. CDR3 DNA: TGTGCCAGCAGCTTGGCACAGGGGGCCAATGAGCAGTTCTTC. Amino acids: CASSLAQGANEQFF.

This chain joins TRBV29-1 and TRBJ2-5, with TRBD1 matching 11 bases. Matching the DNA end better, TRBJ2-7 makes the J call doubtful. The germline V gene encodes CDR1 SQVTM and CDR2 ANQGSEA. The length of the CDR3 is 14 residues. The CDR3: CSVATGQGGYEQYF. The DNA of the CDR3 is TGCAGCGTTGCCACGGGACAGGGGGGCTACGAGCAGTACTTC.

The chain recombines TRBV19 with TRBJ2-1; D might be TRBD1 (6 bases). The CDR3 runs 15 residues. From germline, CDR1 is LNHDA and CDR2 SQIVND (reference sequence). The V end lost 4 bases, the J end lost 4 bases, and 14 bases lay between the germline ends. In DNA form, the CDR3 reads TGTGCCAGTAGTAGCCTTGGACAGCCTTACAATGAGCAGTTCTTC. Translated, it gives CASSSLGQPYNEQFF.

The chain links TRBV6-4 to TRBJ1-2, with D perhaps TRBD1 (5 bases). Germline values: CDR1 MRHNA, CDR2 SNTAGT. The ends were cut back, 0 bases at V and 2 bases at J, with 7 bases in the middle. This CDR3 comprises 14 residues. For the CDR3, the DNA is TGTGCCAGCAGTGACTCCCAGGGCAACTATGGCTACACCTTC. It yields the protein CASSDSQGNYGYTF.

The chain links TRBV5-1 to TRBJ2-5; 7 nucleotides match TRBD1. The better agreement between TRBJ2-7 and the DNA end casts doubt on the J call. CDR3 length: 15 amino acids. Germline values: CDR1 SGHRS, CDR2 YFSETQ. The CDR3 nucleotides read TGCGCCAGCAGCAGGGGACAGTCCAACGAGTACGAGCAGTACTTC. Translating it yields CASSRGQSNEYEQYF.

The chain carries TRBV19 and TRBJ1-4; D ambiguous. V shed 5 bases and J shed 8 bases, with 12 bases lying between them. The length of the CDR3 is 13 residues. CDR1 is LNHDA, CDR2 SQIVND, per germline (reference sequence). The CDR3 nucleotides read TGTGCCAGTAGTCCTACCGATGTGGAAAAACTGTTTTTT. This codes for CASSPTDVEKLFF. Full variable domain (rest looked up from reference TRBV19 and TRBJ1-4): DGGITQSPKYLFRKEGQNVTLSCEQNLNHDAMYWYRQDPGQGLRLIYYSQIVNDFQKGDIAEGYSVSREKKESFPLTVTSAQKNPTAFYLCASSPTDVEKLFFGSGTQLSVL.

The genes are TRBV9 and TRBJ2-2; TRBD2 matches 15 bases. CDR3 length: 16 amino acids. V trimming: 6 bases; J trimming: 6 bases; junction bases outside the gene matches: 6. Germline CDR1 SGDLS, CDR2 YYNGEE. CDR3 sequence reads: CASTGLAGGGAGELFF. CDR3 nucleotides: TGTGCCAGCACCGGACTAGCGGGAGGGGGAGCCGGGGAGCTGTTTTTT. The variable domain in full, with the rest retrieved from reference TRBV9 and TRBJ2-2, is DSGVTQTPKHLITATGQRVTLRCSPRSGDLSVYWYQQSLDQGLQFLIQYYNGEERAKGNILERFSAQQFPDLHSELNLSSLELGDSALYFCASTGLAGGGAGELFFGEGSRLTVL.

V usage is TRBV18 and J usage is TRBJ2-7; the match to TRBD2 covers 7 bases. The CDR3 spans 16 residues. From germline, CDR1 is KGHSH and CDR2 LQKENI. J was trimmed by 6 bases and V by 2 bases; bases with no gene match: 13. The CDR3 loop is CASSPERGLGALEQYF. The DNA for the CDR3 is TGTGCCAGCTCACCAGAGCGGGGACTGGGAGCGCTCGAGCAGTACTTC. Full variable domain (rest looked up from reference TRBV18 and TRBJ2-7): NAGVMQNPRHLVRRRGQEARLRCSPMKGHSHVYWYRQLPEEGLKFMVYLQKENIIDESGMPKERFSAEFPKEGPSILRIQQVVRGDSAAYFCASSPERGLGALEQYFGPGTRLTVT.

The chain couples TRBV7-9 to TRBJ1-2; D is possibly TRBD1 (5 bases). Germline CDR1 reads SEHNR; CDR2 reads FQNEAQ (reference sequence). The CDR3 runs 13 residues. Deletions cut 5 bases from V and 0 bases from J, with 7 bases between. The CDR3 DNA sequence: TGTGCCAGCAGCGACAGCTCTAACTATGGCTACACCTTC. Translation gives CASSDSSNYGYTF.

The chain recombines TRBV30 with TRBJ1-2; D is uncertain. The CDR3 runs 13 residues. Trimming removed 0 bases from V and 4 bases from J, with 9 bases in between. The V gene's germline CDR1 is GTSNPN and CDR2 SVGIG (reference sequence). The CDR3 region is CAWSVHGSYGYTF. CDR3 nucleotides: TGTGCCTGGAGTGTTCACGGTTCCTATGGCTACACCTTC.